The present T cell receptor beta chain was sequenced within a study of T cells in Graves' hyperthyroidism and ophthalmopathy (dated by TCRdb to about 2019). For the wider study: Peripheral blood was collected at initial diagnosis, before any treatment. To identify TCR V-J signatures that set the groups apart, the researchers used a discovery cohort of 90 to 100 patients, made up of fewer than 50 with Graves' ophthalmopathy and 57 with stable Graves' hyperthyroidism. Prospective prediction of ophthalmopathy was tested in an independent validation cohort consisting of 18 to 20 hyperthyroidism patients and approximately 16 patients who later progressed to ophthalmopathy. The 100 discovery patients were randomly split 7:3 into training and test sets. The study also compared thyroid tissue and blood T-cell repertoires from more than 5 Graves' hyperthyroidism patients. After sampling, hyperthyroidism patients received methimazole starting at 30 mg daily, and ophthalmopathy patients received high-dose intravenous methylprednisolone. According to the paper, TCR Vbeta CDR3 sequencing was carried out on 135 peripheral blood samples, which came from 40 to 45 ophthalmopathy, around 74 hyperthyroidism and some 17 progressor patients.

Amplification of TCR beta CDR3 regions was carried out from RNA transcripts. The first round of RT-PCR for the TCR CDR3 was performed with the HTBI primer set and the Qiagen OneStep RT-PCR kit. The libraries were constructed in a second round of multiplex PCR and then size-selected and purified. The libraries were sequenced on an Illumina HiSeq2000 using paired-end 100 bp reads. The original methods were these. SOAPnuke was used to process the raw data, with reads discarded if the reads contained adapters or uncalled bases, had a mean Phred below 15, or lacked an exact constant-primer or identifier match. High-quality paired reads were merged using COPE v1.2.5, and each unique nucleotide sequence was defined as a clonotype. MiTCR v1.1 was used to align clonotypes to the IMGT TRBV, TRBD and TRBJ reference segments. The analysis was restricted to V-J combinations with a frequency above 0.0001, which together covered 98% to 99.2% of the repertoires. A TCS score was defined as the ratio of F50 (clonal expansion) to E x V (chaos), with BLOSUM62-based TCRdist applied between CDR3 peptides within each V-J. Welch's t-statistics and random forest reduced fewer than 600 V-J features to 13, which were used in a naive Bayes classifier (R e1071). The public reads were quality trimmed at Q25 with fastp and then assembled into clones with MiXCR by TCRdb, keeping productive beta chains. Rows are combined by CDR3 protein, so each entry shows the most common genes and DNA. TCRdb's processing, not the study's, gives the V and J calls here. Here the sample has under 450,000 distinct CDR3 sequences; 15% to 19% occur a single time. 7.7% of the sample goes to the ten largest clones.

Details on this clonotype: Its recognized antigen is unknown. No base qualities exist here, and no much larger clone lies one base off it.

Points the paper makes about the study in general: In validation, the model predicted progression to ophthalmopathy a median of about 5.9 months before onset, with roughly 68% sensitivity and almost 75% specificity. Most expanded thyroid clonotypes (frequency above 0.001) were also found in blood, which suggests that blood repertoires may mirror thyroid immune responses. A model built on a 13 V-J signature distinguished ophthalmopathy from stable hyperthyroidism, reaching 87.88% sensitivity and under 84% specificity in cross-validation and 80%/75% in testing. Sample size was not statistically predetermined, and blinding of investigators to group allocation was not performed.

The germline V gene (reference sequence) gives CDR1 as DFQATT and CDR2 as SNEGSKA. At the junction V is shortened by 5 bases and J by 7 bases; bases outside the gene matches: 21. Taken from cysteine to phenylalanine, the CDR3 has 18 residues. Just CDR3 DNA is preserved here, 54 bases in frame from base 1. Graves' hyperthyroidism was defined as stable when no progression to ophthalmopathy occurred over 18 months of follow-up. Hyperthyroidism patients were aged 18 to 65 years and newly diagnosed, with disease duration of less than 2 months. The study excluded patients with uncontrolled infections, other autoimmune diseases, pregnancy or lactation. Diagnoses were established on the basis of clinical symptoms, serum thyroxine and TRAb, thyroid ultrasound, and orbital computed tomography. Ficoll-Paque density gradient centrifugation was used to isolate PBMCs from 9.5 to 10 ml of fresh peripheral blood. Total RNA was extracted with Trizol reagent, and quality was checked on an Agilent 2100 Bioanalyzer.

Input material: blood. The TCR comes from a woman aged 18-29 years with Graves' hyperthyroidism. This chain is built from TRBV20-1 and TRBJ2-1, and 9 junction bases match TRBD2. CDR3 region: CSAGGSGGLNSLWNEQFF. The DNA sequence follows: TGCAGTGCTGGGGGTAGCGGGGGACTCAACAGTCTTTGGAATGAGCAGTTCTTC.